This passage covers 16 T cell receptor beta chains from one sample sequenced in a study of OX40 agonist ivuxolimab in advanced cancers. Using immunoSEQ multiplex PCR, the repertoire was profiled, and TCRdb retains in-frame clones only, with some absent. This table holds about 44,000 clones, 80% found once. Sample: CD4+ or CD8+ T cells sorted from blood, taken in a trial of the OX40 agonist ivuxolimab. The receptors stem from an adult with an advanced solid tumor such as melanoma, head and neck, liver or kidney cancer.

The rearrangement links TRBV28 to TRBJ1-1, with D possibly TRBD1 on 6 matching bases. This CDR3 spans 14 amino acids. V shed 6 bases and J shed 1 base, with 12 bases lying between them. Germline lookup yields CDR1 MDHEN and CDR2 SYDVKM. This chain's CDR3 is CASSPVQGNTEAFF. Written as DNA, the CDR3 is TGTGCCAGCAGCCCCGTACAGGGGAACACTGAAGCTTTCTTT.

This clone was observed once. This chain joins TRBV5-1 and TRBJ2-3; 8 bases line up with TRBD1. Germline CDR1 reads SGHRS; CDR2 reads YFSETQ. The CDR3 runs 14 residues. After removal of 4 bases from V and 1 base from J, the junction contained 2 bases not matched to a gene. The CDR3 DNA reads TGCGCCAGCAGCATGGGACAGGGCACAGATACGCAGTATTTT. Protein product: CASSMGQGTDTQYF.

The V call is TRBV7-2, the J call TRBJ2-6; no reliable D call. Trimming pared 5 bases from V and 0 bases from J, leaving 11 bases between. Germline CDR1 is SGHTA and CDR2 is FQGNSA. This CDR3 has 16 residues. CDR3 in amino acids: CASSHGVHSGANVLTF. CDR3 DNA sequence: TGTGCCAGCAGCCATGGGGTCCACTCTGGGGCCAACGTCCTGACTTTC.

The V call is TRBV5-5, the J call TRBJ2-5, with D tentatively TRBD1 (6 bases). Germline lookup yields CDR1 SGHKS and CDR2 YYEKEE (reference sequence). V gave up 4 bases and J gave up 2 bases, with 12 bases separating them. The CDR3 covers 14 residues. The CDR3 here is CASSGSGTQETQYF. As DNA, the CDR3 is TGTGCCAGCAGCGGGAGTGGGACACAAGAGACCCAGTACTTC.

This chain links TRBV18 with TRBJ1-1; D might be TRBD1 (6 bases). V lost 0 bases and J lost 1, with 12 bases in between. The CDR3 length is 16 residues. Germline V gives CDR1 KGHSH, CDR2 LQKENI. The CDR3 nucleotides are TGTGCCAGCTCACCACCGGGGGCACTAACGAACACTGAAGCTTTCTTT. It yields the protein CASSPPGALTNTEAFF.

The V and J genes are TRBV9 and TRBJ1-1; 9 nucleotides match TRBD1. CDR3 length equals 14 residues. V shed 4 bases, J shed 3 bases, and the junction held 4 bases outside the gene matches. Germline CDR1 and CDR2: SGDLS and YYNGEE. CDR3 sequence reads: CASSTGQGYTEAFF. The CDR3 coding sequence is TGTGCCAGCAGCACGGGACAGGGATACACTGAAGCTTTCTTT. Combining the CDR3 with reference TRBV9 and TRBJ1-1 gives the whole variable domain DSGVTQTPKHLITATGQRVTLRCSPRSGDLSVYWYQQSLDQGLQFLIQYYNGEERAKGNILERFSAQQFPDLHSELNLSSLELGDSALYFCASSTGQGYTEAFFGQGTRLTVV.

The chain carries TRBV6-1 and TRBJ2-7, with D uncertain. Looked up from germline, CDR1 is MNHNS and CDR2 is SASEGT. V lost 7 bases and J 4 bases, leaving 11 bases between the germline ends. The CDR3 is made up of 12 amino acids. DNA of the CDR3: TGTGCCAGCATTAATCTTAATTACGAGCAGTACTTC. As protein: CASINLNYEQYF.

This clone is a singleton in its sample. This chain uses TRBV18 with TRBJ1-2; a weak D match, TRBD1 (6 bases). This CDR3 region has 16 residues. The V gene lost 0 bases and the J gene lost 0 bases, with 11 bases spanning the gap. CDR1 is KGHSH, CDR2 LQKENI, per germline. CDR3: CASSPPRGRANYGYTF. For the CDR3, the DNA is TGTGCCAGCTCACCACCCAGGGGTCGGGCTAACTATGGCTACACCTTC.

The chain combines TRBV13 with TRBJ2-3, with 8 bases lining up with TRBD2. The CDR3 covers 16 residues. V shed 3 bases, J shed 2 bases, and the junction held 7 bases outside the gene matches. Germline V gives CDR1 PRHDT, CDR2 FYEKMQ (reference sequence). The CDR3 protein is CASSFWAGGTTDTQYF. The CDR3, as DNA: TGTGCCAGCAGCTTTTGGGCGGGAGGAACCACAGATACGCAGTATTTT.

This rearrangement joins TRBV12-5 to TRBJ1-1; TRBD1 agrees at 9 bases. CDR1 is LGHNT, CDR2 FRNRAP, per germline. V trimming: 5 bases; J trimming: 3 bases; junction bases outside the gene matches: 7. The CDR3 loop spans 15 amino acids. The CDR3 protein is CASGLGTGLDTEAFF. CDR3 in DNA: TGTGCTAGTGGTCTCGGGACAGGGTTAGACACTGAAGCTTTCTTT.

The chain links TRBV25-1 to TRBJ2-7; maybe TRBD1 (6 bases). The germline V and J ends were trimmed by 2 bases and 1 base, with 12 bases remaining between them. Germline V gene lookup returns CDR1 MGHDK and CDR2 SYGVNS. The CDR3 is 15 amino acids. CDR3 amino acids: CASSETGDRSYEQYF. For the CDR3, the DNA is TGTGCCAGCAGTGAAACAGGAGACAGGTCCTACGAGCAGTACTTC.

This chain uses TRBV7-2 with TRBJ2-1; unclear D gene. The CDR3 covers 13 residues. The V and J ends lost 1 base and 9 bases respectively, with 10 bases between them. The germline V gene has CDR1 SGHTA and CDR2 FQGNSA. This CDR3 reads CASSLGWVGEQFF. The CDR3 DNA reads TGTGCCAGCAGCTTAGGGTGGGTTGGTGAGCAGTTCTTC.

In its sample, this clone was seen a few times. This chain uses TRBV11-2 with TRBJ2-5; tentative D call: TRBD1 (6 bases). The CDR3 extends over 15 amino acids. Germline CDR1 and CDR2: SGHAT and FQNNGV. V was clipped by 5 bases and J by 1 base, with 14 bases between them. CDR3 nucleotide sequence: TGTGCCAGCAGCCCCCGAGGGACACCCCAAGAGACCCAGTACTTC. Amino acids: CASSPRGTPQETQYF.

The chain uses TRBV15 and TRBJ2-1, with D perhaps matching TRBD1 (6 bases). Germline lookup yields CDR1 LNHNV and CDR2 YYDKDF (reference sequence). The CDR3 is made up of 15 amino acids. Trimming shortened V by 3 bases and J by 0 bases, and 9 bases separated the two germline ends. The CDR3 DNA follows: TGTGCCACCAGCAGGACAGGTAGCTCCTACAATGAGCAGTTCTTC. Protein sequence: CATSRTGSSYNEQFF.

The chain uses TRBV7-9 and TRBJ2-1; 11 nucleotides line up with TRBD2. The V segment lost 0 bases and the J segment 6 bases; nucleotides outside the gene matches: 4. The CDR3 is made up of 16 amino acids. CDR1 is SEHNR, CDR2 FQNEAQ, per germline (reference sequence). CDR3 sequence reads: CASSLALAGGRNEQFF. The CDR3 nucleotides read TGTGCCAGCAGCTTAGCTTTAGCGGGAGGGCGCAATGAGCAGTTCTTC.

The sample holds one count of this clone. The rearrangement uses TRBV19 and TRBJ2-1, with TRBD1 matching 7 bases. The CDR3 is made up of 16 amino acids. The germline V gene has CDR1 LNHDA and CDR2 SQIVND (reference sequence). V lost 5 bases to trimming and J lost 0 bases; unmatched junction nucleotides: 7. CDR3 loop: CASSFTTGSSYNEQFF. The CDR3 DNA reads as TGTGCCAGTAGTTTTACGACAGGGAGCTCCTACAATGAGCAGTTCTTC.